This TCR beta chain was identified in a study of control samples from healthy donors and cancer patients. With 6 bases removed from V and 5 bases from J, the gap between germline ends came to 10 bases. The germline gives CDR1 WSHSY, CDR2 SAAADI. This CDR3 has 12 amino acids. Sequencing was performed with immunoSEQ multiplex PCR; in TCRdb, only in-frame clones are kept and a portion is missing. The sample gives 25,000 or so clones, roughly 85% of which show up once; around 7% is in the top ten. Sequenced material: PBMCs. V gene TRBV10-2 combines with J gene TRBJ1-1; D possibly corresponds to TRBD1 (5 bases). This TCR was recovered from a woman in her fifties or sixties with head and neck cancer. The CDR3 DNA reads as TGCGCCAGCAGATCAGGGAAAACTGAAGCTTTCTTT. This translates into CASRSGKTEAFF.